A single sample is the source of the 21 T cell receptor beta chains below, sequenced in a study of early T cells in non-severe SARS-CoV-2 infection. TCRdb fed the 5' RACE reads into MiXCR, producing one record per CDR3 protein. The profile covers about 55,000 distinct CDR3 sequences, with 14% to 15% appearing a single time and about 9.1% taken by the ten largest. Sample: whole blood, taken at baseline. The receptors were sampled from an adult who was a healthcare worker with PCR-confirmed SARS-CoV-2 infection or an uninfected control (not recorded which).

The chain combines TRBV5-1 with TRBJ1-3, with 9 bases that match TRBD1. Germline lookup yields CDR1 SGHRS and CDR2 YFSETQ. V trimming: 0 bases; J trimming: 0 bases; junction bases outside the gene matches: 7. This CDR3 spans 18 amino acids. The DNA of the CDR3 is TGCGCCAGCAGCTTGGCCCTACGGGACAGGGTCTCTGGAAACACCATATATTTT. It encodes CASSLALRDRVSGNTIYF.

This clonotype was recorded a few times. The chain has TRBV6-5 and TRBJ1-1; D is perhaps TRBD1 (6 bases). V was clipped by 4 bases and J by 3 bases, with 21 bases between them. Germline loops: CDR1 MNHEY, CDR2 SVGAGI. The CDR3 is 17 residues long. The CDR3 here is CASSFYPPQGSDTEAFF. In DNA, the CDR3 is TGTGCCAGCAGTTTCTACCCGCCACAGGGTTCAGACACTGAAGCTTTCTTT.

This clonotype was counted many times. This chain uses TRBV18 with TRBJ1-3; D not resolved. In germline, CDR1 is KGHSH, CDR2 LQKENI. The CDR3 length is 14 residues. Deletions cut 6 bases from V and 3 bases from J, with 12 bases between. The CDR3 DNA sequence: TGTGCCAGCTCCATCGGTATGGATGGAAACACCATATATTTT. Residues: CASSIGMDGNTIYF. Full variable domain (rest looked up from reference TRBV18 and TRBJ1-3): NAGVMQNPRHLVRRRGQEARLRCSPMKGHSHVYWYRQLPEEGLKFMVYLQKENIIDESGMPKERFSAEFPKEGPSILRIQQVVRGDSAAYFCASSIGMDGNTIYFGEGSWLTVV.

In this sample, this clonotype turned up a few times. The V gene is TRBV4-1, the J gene TRBJ1-2; D is unclear. V was pared by 2 bases and J by 7 bases, with 17 bases between. CDR3 length equals 15 residues. Per germline, CDR1 MGHRA and CDR2 YSYEKL. CDR3 region: CASSQPPVGPSGYTF. CDR3 in DNA: TGCGCCAGCAGCCAACCCCCCGTGGGCCCTTCTGGCTACACCTTC.

This clonotype was counted only a few times. This chain joins TRBV20-1 and TRBJ2-5, with TRBD2 identical over 11 bases. Germline trimming cut 5 bases from V and 5 bases from J; bases unmatched to any gene: 7. There are 14 residues in the CDR3. Germline assignment: CDR1 DFQATT and CDR2 SNEGSKA (reference sequence). The CDR3 region is CSAGLAGTSETQYF. The CDR3, as DNA: TGCAGTGCTGGACTAGCGGGCACCAGTGAGACCCAGTACTTC.

There are a few counts of this clonotype. The rearrangement joins TRBV11-2 to TRBJ2-3; D is uncertain. CDR1 is SGHAT, CDR2 FQNNGV, per germline. This CDR3 has 16 residues. Trimming removed 5 bases from V and 0 bases from J, with 15 bases in between. In nucleotides, the CDR3 is TGTGCCAGCAGCCCTTTAGGGATTTCTAGCACAGATACGCAGTATTTT. The encoded protein is CASSPLGISSTDTQYF.

This clonotype has just a few counts. The CDR3 loop reads CASSLAVLAGASDTQYF. Written as DNA, the CDR3 is TGTGCCAGCAGCTTAGCAGTTCTAGCGGGGGCATCAGATACGCAGTATTTT. This chain uses TRBV11-2 with TRBJ2-3; 10 nucleotides line up with TRBD2. The CDR3 sequence is 17 residues long. CDR1 is SGHAT, CDR2 FQNNGV, per germline. Losses at the gene ends were 1 base for V and 4 bases for J; bases not matched to a gene: 8.

As concerns this clonotype: Sequence at one end of the junction differs from germline and may be a read error. CDR3 sequence reads: CASAAGWAQSSEQYF. CDR3 coding DNA: TGTGCCAGTGCCGCAGGGTGGGCACAATCCTCCGAGCAGTACTTC. The V and J genes are TRBV19 and TRBJ2-7, with D possibly TRBD1 on 5 matching bases. The germline V gene encodes CDR1 LNHDA and CDR2 SQIVND (reference sequence). This CDR3 has 15 amino acids.

This clonotype appeared once. This chain uses TRBV30 with TRBJ1-2; D may be TRBD1 (6 bases). Trimming took 3 bases from V and 3 from J, leaving 14 bases between them. The CDR3 runs to 14 residues. Germline lookup yields CDR1 GTSNPN and CDR2 SVGIG (reference sequence). The CDR3 DNA reads as TGTGCCTGGAGAACAGGGAACATTGACTATGGCTACACCTTC. The encoded protein is CAWRTGNIDYGYTF.

The CDR3 DNA is TGTGCCAGCCAACCTGGGCCAGGGGGTGGGGAAAAACTGTTTTTT. Protein: CASQPGPGGGEKLFF. The chain couples TRBV12-3 or TRBV12-4 to TRBJ1-4; 7 bases match TRBD1. The trim removed 8 bases at V and 8 bases at J, leaving 14 bases unmatched. The CDR3 is 15 residues long.

This clonotype was seen many times. The chain's CDR3 is CASSIRGPEAFF. CDR3 in DNA: TGTGCCAGCTCCATCAGAGGTCCGGAAGCTTTCTTT. The chain links TRBV12-3 or TRBV12-4 to TRBJ1-1; the D is unclear. Trimming left V 8 bases short and J 8 bases short, with 15 bases between. The CDR3 is made up of 12 amino acids.

This clonotype was counted a few times. J is TRBJ2-3 and V is TRBV6-5; tentative D call: TRBD1 (5 bases). This CDR3 comprises 13 residues. Germline assignment: CDR1 MNHEY and CDR2 SVGAGI. Deletions cut 7 bases from V and 4 bases from J, with 12 bases between. This CDR3 is CASTLPGSDTQYF. In DNA, the CDR3 is TGTGCCAGCACCCTCCCAGGGTCAGATACGCAGTATTTT.

This chain joins TRBV10-1 and TRBJ1-1; 12 bases align to TRBD1. Germline V gene sequence: CDR1 WNHNN, CDR2 SYGVQD (reference sequence). This CDR3 spans 15 amino acids. V shed 4 bases, J shed 7 bases, and the junction held 7 bases outside the gene matches. CDR3 in DNA: TGCGCCAGCAGTGGAACCGGGACAGGGGGCAGTGAAGCTTTCTTT. Its protein is CASSGTGTGGSEAFF.

This clonotype came up many times. V gene TRBV11-2 combines with J gene TRBJ2-7; D is unresolved. V was trimmed by 3 bases and J by 2 bases, leaving 5 bases between them. There are 12 residues in the CDR3. Germline CDR1 and CDR2: SGHAT and FQNNGV. CDR3 region: CASSLEPYEQYF. Here the CDR3 DNA reads TGTGCCAGCAGCTTGGAGCCCTACGAGCAGTACTTC.

The genes are TRBV27 and TRBJ1-2; 10 nucleotides agree with TRBD1. Unmatched junction bases numbered 4, after V lost 5 bases and J lost 7 bases. The CDR3 loop spans 13 amino acids. CDR1 MNHEY and CDR2 SMNVEV come from the germline V gene (reference sequence). CDR3 DNA sequence: TGTGCCAGCAGTCTTCGGACAGGGGGTGGCTACACCTTC. Residues: CASSLRTGGGYTF.

This clonotype appeared a few times. The rearrangement uses TRBV27 and TRBJ2-5; D perhaps matches TRBD1 (5 bases). Trimming stripped 3 bases from V and 5 bases from J, with 13 bases between. Germline-derived CDR1 and CDR2 are MNHEY and SMNVEV (reference sequence). The CDR3 sequence is 14 residues long. The CDR3 bases are TGTGCCAGCAGTTTGGACCAGGGTACGGAGACCCAGTACTTC. Translated: CASSLDQGTETQYF.

The rearrangement links TRBV9 to TRBJ2-7; 7 nucleotides agree with TRBD2. V shed 2 bases and J 6 bases; nucleotides not matched to a gene: 8. The CDR3 is 14 amino acids. Germline-derived CDR1 and CDR2 are SGDLS and YYNGEE. The CDR3 coding sequence is TGTGCCAGCAGCGTGGGAGGGCCTCACGTCGAGCAGTACTTC. Protein sequence: CASSVGGPHVEQYF.

The rearrangement joins TRBV12-3 or TRBV12-4 to TRBJ2-1; TRBD2 might be the D (5 bases). The CDR3 has 12 residues. Trimming stripped 6 bases from V and 8 bases from J, with 11 bases between. The DNA for the CDR3 is TGTGCCAGCAGCAAGTGGCGGGATGAGCAGTTCTTC. Its translation: CASSKWRDEQFF.

This clonotype was observed a handful of times. The V gene is TRBV12-3 or TRBV12-4, the J gene TRBJ2-7; the D call may be TRBD1 or TRBD2 (5 bases each). CDR3 size: 13 residues. Trimming removed 6 bases at V and 4 bases at J, with 13 bases between. The chain's CDR3 is CASRAGTRYEQYF. In DNA form, the CDR3 reads TGTGCCAGCAGAGCAGGGACCAGGTACGAGCAGTACTTC.

This clonotype came up a few times. The chain employs TRBV6-5 and TRBJ2-5; 10 positions agree with TRBD2. The CDR3 is made up of 16 amino acids. Germline CDR1 MNHEY, CDR2 SVGAGI. V dropped 6 bases and J dropped 3; count of bases not matched to a gene: 10. DNA of the CDR3: TGTGCCAGCAGCGTACTCATAACTAGCGGGAAAGAGACCCAGTACTTC. It translates to CASSVLITSGKETQYF.

This clonotype was observed a handful of times. V usage is TRBV11-2 and J usage is TRBJ2-1, with D hard to call. This CDR3 is built from 12 residues. Germline V gene lookup returns CDR1 SGHAT and CDR2 FQNNGV. Trimming shortened V by 6 bases and J by 6 bases, and 9 bases separated the two germline ends. CDR3 residues: CASRRLVNEQFF. The DNA for the CDR3 is TGTGCCAGCAGACGACTCGTCAATGAGCAGTTCTTC.